The entry that follows covers one TCR beta chain sequence. Amplification of TCR beta CDR3 regions was performed using RNA transcripts as template. The primer set for the first-round RT-PCR of the TCR CDR3 was HTBI. In TCRdb, the multiplex PCR reads were re-called with MiXCR into one record per CDR3 protein. The table has a few hundred thousand distinct CDR3 sequences, around a quarter seen once. The sample belongs to a study of T cells in Graves' hyperthyroidism and ophthalmopathy. Source material: blood. The receptor comes from a man aged 50-59 years with Graves' hyperthyroidism.

CDR3 amino acids: CASSEGTGGRSGRREQYF. In nucleotides, the CDR3 is TGTGCCAGCAGCGAGGGGACAGGAGGACGTAGCGGGAGGCGCGAGCAGTACTTC. This chain uses TRBV9 with TRBJ2-7; 10 positions match TRBD2. Germline V gene lookup returns CDR1 SGDLS and CDR2 YYNGEE. V lost 3 bases, J lost 6 bases, and 18 bases stayed unmatched. The CDR3 contains 18 residues.